A selection of T cell receptor beta chains follows, all from one sample in a study of blood T cells in healthy people across ages. Each CDR3 protein is one row after TCRdb ran MiXCR on the 5' RACE reads. Here the sample spans approximately 290,000 distinct CDR3 sequences, 25% to 30% being singletons. The sample comprised blood. Every receptor here comes from a woman in her 70s in good health. The CDR3 runs from the conserved cysteine through the conserved F or W. Fields, in order: CDR3 protein, CDR3 DNA, V gene, clone size, D gene, J gene. A D gene is named only where the DNA matches it firmly. The size entry is marked missing in some rows and otherwise reads once, few, many or a size class.

CDR3 protein: CASRRTESSHEQYF; CDR3 DNA: TGCGCCAGCAGGCGGACAGAAAGCTCCCACGAGCAGTACTTC; V gene: TRBV5-1; clone size: few; D gene: NA; J gene: TRBJ2-7
CDR3 protein: CASSLGAGTEINYGYTF; CDR3 DNA: TGTGCCAGCAGCTTAGGGGCCGGGACCGAGATCAACTATGGCTACACCTTC; V gene: TRBV7-9; clone size: NA; D gene: NA; J gene: TRBJ1-2
CDR3 protein: CASSPDLGRNQPQHF; CDR3 DNA: TGTGCCAGCAGCCCTGATTTAGGGCGCAATCAGCCCCAGCATTTT; V gene: TRBV12-3/TRBV12-4; clone size: NA; D gene: NA; J gene: TRBJ1-5
CDR3 protein: CASSQVGLRTGELFF; CDR3 DNA: TGCGCCAGCAGCCAGGTGGGACTTCGGACCGGGGAGCTGTTTTTT; V gene: TRBV4-1; clone size: many; D gene: NA; J gene: TRBJ2-2
CDR3 protein: CASSPTAKNTEAFF; CDR3 DNA: TGTGCCAGCAGCCCGACGGCGAAGAACACTGAAGCTTTCTTT; V gene: TRBV7-9; clone size: NA; D gene: NA; J gene: TRBJ1-1
CDR3 protein: CASSVGVGSTYEQYF; CDR3 DNA: TGTGCCAGCAGCGTAGGCGTCGGGTCTACCTACGAGCAGTACTTC; V gene: TRBV9; clone size: few; D gene: NA; J gene: TRBJ2-7
CDR3 protein: CASSRKSGGEETQYF; CDR3 DNA: TGTGCCAGCAGTCGGAAGTCAGGGGGCGAAGAGACCCAGTACTTC; V gene: TRBV6-6; clone size: few; D gene: TRBD1; J gene: TRBJ2-5
CDR3 protein: CASSQDRARSPLHF; CDR3 DNA: TGTGCCAGCAGTCAGGACAGGGCAAGATCACCCCTCCACTTT; V gene: TRBV27; clone size: NA; D gene: TRBD1; J gene: TRBJ1-6
CDR3 protein: CAWTIAGVSDEQFF; CDR3 DNA: TGTGCCTGGACTATAGCGGGGGTGAGCGATGAGCAGTTCTTC; V gene: TRBV30; clone size: NA; D gene: TRBD2; J gene: TRBJ2-1
CDR3 protein: CASSWGYGNTIYF; CDR3 DNA: TGTGCCAGCAGTTGGGGATACGGAAACACCATATATTTT; V gene: TRBV12-3/TRBV12-4; clone size: NA; D gene: NA; J gene: TRBJ1-3
CDR3 protein: CASSGGLAGYEQYF; CDR3 DNA: TGCGCCAGCAGTGGGGGACTAGCGGGGTACGAGCAGTACTTC; V gene: TRBV10-1; clone size: NA; D gene: TRBD2; J gene: TRBJ2-7
CDR3 protein: CASSPETSGRGLVETQYF; CDR3 DNA: TGTGCCAGCAGTCCGGAGACTAGCGGGAGGGGTCTAGTGGAGACCCAGTACTTC; V gene: TRBV28; clone size: NA; D gene: TRBD2; J gene: TRBJ2-5
CDR3 protein: CSARDQAPPGDTQYF; CDR3 DNA: TGCAGTGCTAGAGATCAAGCGCCGCCCGGAGATACGCAGTATTTT; V gene: TRBV20-1; clone size: many; D gene: NA; J gene: TRBJ2-3
CDR3 protein: CASSQDRLQIGTDTQYF; CDR3 DNA: TGCGCCAGCAGCCAAGATCGACTACAAATCGGCACAGATACGCAGTATTTT; V gene: TRBV4-1; clone size: few; D gene: NA; J gene: TRBJ2-3
CDR3 protein: CASTEGPNYGYTF; CDR3 DNA: TGCGCCAGCACTGAGGGGCCTAACTATGGCTACACCTTC; V gene: TRBV10-2; clone size: few; D gene: NA; J gene: TRBJ1-2
CDR3 protein: CASTGRGTDTQYF; CDR3 DNA: TGTGCCAGTACAGGGAGGGGCACAGATACGCAGTATTTT; V gene: TRBV19; clone size: few; D gene: TRBD2; J gene: TRBJ2-3
CDR3 protein: CASSQTLEQYF; CDR3 DNA: TGTGCCAGCAGCCAAACACTCGAGCAGTACTTC; V gene: TRBV14; clone size: NA; D gene: NA; J gene: TRBJ2-7
CDR3 protein: CASSPVGGELFF; CDR3 DNA: TGTGCCAGCAGCCCCGTAGGCGGGGAGCTGTTTTTT; V gene: TRBV3-1; clone size: NA; D gene: NA; J gene: TRBJ2-2
CDR3 protein: CSVEMSLYNEQFF; CDR3 DNA: TGCAGCGTTGAGATGAGCCTCTACAATGAGCAGTTCTTC; V gene: TRBV29-1; clone size: few; D gene: NA; J gene: TRBJ2-1
CDR3 protein: CASSQQGGNQPQHF; CDR3 DNA: TGTGCCAGCTCACAACAGGGTGGGAATCAGCCCCAGCATTTT; V gene: TRBV18; clone size: NA; D gene: NA; J gene: TRBJ1-5
CDR3 protein: CASSEDTGELFF; CDR3 DNA: TGTGCCAGCAGTGAGGACACCGGGGAGCTGTTTTTT; V gene: TRBV2; clone size: NA; D gene: NA; J gene: TRBJ2-2
CDR3 protein: CASSPIAGALSEQYF; CDR3 DNA: TGTGCCAGCAGCCCCATAGCGGGGGCCTTAAGCGAGCAGTACTTC; V gene: TRBV7-2; clone size: few; D gene: TRBD2; J gene: TRBJ2-7
CDR3 protein: CASSSIRLPNEQFF; CDR3 DNA: TGTGCCAGCAGCTCTATCCGGCTGCCCAATGAGCAGTTCTTC; V gene: TRBV11-2; clone size: NA; D gene: NA; J gene: TRBJ2-1
CDR3 protein: CASSVRGETQYF; CDR3 DNA: TGTGCCAGCAGTGTCAGGGGGGAGACCCAGTACTTC; V gene: TRBV28; clone size: NA; D gene: TRBD1; J gene: TRBJ2-5
CDR3 protein: CASSPRTGYNEQFF; CDR3 DNA: TGTGCCAGCTCACCACGAACGGGATACAATGAGCAGTTCTTC; V gene: TRBV18; clone size: NA; D gene: NA; J gene: TRBJ2-1
CDR3 protein: CASSVTGAETEAFF; CDR3 DNA: TGCGCCAGCAGCGTGACAGGGGCAGAAACTGAAGCTTTCTTT; V gene: TRBV5-1; clone size: NA; D gene: TRBD1; J gene: TRBJ1-1
CDR3 protein: CASSELVGTSTDTQYF; CDR3 DNA: TGTGCCAGCAGTGAATTAGTCGGAACTAGCACAGATACGCAGTATTTT; V gene: TRBV6-1; clone size: few; D gene: NA; J gene: TRBJ2-3
CDR3 protein: CSAMQDSRNQPQHF; CDR3 DNA: TGCAGTGCCATGCAGGACAGCCGCAATCAGCCCCAGCATTTT; V gene: TRBV20-1; clone size: few; D gene: NA; J gene: TRBJ1-5
CDR3 protein: CASQAGLAGLETQYF; CDR3 DNA: TGTGCCAGTCAGGCGGGACTAGCGGGATTAGAGACCCAGTACTTC; V gene: TRBV2; clone size: NA; D gene: TRBD2; J gene: TRBJ2-5
CDR3 protein: CASSIRRDYIYEQYF; CDR3 DNA: TGTGCCAGTAGTATCCGGCGGGACTACATCTACGAGCAGTACTTC; V gene: TRBV19; clone size: NA; D gene: TRBD2; J gene: TRBJ2-7
CDR3 protein: CSASETVYEQYF; CDR3 DNA: TGCAGTGCTAGTGAGACAGTCTACGAGCAGTACTTC; V gene: TRBV20-1; clone size: once; D gene: NA; J gene: TRBJ2-7
CDR3 protein: CASRISQGARKAFF; CDR3 DNA: TGTGCCAGCAGAATCTCCCAAGGGGCTCGAAAAGCTTTCTTT; V gene: TRBV28; clone size: NA; D gene: NA; J gene: TRBJ1-1
CDR3 protein: CSGDQETQYF; CDR3 DNA: TGCAGCGGGGATCAAGAGACCCAGTACTTC; V gene: TRBV29-1; clone size: few; D gene: NA; J gene: TRBJ2-5
CDR3 protein: CSADPGTGTLYNYGYTF; CDR3 DNA: TGCAGTGCTGACCCCGGGACAGGGACCCTCTATAACTATGGCTACACCTTC; V gene: TRBV20-1; clone size: few; D gene: TRBD1; J gene: TRBJ1-2
CDR3 protein: CASRDGRPIYNEQLF; CDR3 DNA: TGTGCCAGCAGGGACGGGAGACCCATTTACAATGAGCAGCTCTTC; V gene: TRBV7-2; clone size: few; D gene: NA; J gene: TRBJ2-7
CDR3 protein: CASSRILAGVETQYF; CDR3 DNA: TGTGCCAGCAGTCGAATCCTAGCGGGAGTAGAGACCCAGTACTTC; V gene: TRBV27; clone size: medium-sized; D gene: TRBD2; J gene: TRBJ2-5
CDR3 protein: CASNGQFTGELFF; CDR3 DNA: TGTGCCAGCAACGGACAGTTCACCGGGGAGCTGTTTTTT; V gene: TRBV14; clone size: few; D gene: NA; J gene: TRBJ2-2
CDR3 protein: CASSTTSWSDTQYF; CDR3 DNA: TGCGCCAGCAGTACAACTAGCTGGTCAGATACGCAGTATTTT; V gene: TRBV10-2; clone size: few; D gene: NA; J gene: TRBJ2-3
CDR3 protein: CASRPTSAGQQFF; CDR3 DNA: TGTGCCAGCAGGCCCACTAGCGCCGGTCAGCAGTTCTTC; V gene: TRBV11-2; clone size: NA; D gene: TRBD2; J gene: TRBJ2-1
CDR3 protein: CATSRGLTMGNTIYF; CDR3 DNA: TGTGCCACCAGCAGAGGGTTGACGATGGGAAACACCATATATTTT; V gene: TRBV15; clone size: NA; D gene: NA; J gene: TRBJ1-3
CDR3 protein: CSVSGLGGRDYNEQFF; CDR3 DNA: TGCAGCGTGTCAGGGTTGGGGGGTAGGGATTACAATGAGCAGTTCTTC; V gene: TRBV29-1; clone size: NA; D gene: NA; J gene: TRBJ2-1